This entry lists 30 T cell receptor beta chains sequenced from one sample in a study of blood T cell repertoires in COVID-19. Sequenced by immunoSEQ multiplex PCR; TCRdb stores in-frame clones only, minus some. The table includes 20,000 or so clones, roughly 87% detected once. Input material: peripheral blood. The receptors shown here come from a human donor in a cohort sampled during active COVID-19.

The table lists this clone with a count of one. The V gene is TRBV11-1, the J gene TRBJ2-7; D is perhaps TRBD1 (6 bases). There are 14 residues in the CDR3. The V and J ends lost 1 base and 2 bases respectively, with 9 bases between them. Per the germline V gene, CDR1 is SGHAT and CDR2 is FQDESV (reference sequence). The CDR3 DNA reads TGTGCCAGCAGCTTAGTTCAGGGGCCCTACGAGCAGTACTTC. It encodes CASSLVQGPYEQYF.

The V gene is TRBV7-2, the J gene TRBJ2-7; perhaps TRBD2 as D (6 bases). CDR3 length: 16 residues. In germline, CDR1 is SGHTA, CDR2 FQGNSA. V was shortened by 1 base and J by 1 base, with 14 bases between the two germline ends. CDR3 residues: CASSLVASGRSYEQYF. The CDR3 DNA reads TGTGCCAGCAGCTTAGTAGCCAGCGGGCGGTCCTACGAGCAGTACTTC.

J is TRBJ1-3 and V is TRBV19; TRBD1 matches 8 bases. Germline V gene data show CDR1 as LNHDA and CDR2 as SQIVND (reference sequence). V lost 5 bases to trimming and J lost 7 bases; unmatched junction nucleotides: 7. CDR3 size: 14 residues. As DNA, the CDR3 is TGTGCCAGTAGTCGCGGGACAGGACCCAACACCATATATTTT. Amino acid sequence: CASSRGTGPNTIYF.

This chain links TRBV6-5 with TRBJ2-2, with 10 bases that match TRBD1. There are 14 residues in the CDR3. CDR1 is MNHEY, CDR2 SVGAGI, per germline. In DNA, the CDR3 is TGTGGGACAGGGGGGACTTCGAACACCGGGGAGCTGTTTTTT. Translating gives CGTGGTSNTGELFF.

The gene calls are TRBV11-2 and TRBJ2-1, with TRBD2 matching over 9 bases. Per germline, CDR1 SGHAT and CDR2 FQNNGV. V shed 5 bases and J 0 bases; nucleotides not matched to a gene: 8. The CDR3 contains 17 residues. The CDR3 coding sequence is TGTGCCAGCAGCCCGGCCGGGACTAGCAACTCCTACAATGAGCAGTTCTTC. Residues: CASSPAGTSNSYNEQFF.

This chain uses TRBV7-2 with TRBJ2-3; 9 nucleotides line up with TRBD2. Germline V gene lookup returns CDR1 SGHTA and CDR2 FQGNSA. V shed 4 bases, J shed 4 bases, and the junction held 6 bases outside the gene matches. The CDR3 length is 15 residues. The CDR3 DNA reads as TGTGCCAGCAGCTCCTTAGCGGGAGCAGCAGATACGCAGTATTTT. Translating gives CASSSLAGAADTQYF.

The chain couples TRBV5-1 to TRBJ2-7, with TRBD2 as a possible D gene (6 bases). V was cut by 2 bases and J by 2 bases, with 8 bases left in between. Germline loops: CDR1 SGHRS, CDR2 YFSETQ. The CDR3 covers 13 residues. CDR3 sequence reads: CASSLREPYEQYF. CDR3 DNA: TGCGCCAGCAGCTTACGGGAGCCCTACGAGCAGTACTTC.

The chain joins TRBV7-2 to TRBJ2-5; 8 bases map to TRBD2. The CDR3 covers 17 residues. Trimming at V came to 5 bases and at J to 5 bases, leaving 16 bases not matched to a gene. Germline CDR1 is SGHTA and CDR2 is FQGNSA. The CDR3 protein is CASSPGGQRGPGETQYF. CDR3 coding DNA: TGTGCCAGCAGCCCCGGTGGGCAGCGGGGGCCAGGGGAGACCCAGTACTTC. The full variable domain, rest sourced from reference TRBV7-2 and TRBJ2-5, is GAGVSQSPSNKVTEKGKDVELRCDPISGHTALYWYRQSLGQGLEFLIYFQGNSAPDKSGLPSDRFSAERTGGSVSTLTIQRTQQEDSAVYLCASSPGGQRGPGETQYFGPGTRLLVL.

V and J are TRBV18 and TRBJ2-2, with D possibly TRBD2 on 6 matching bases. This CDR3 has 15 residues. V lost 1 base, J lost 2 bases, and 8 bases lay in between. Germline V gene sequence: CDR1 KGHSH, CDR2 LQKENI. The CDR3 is CASSPQGGNTGELFF. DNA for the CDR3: TGTGCCAGCTCACCACAGGGAGGAAACACCGGGGAGCTGTTTTTT.

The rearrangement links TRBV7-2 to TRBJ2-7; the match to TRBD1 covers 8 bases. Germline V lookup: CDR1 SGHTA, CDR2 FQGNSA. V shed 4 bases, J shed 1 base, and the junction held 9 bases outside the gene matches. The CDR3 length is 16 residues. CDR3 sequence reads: CASSWADGQGSYEQYF. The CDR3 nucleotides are TGTGCCAGCAGCTGGGCCGACGGACAGGGATCCTACGAGCAGTACTTC.

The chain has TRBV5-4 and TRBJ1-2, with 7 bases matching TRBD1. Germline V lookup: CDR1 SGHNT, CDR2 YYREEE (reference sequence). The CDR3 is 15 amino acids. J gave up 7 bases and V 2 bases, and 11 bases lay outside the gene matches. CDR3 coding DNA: TGTGCCAGCAGCTTCGCGGGACAGTCAGGAAGTGGCTACACCTTC. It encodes CASSFAGQSGSGYTF.

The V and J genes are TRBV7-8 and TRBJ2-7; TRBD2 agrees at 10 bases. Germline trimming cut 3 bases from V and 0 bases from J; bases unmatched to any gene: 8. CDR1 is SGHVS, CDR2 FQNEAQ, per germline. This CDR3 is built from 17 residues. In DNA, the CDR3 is TGTGCCAGCAGCTTGGCTAGCGGGAGAAGTGGCTCCTACGAGCAGTACTTC. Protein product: CASSLASGRSGSYEQYF.

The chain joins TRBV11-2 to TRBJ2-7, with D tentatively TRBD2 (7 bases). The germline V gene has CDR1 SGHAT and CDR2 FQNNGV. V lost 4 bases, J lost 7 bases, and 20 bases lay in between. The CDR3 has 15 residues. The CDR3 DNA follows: TGTGCCAGCAGCTCAGGTCGGGGGGCCTTCGGGGAGCAGTACTTC. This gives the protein CASSSGRGAFGEQYF.

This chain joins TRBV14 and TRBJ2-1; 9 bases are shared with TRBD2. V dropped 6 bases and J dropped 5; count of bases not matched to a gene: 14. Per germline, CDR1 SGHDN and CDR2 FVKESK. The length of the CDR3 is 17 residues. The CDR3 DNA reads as TGTGCCAGCAGTCGCCGACTAGCGGAGGGGGGAAACAATGAGCAGTTCTTC. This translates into CASSRRLAEGGNNEQFF.

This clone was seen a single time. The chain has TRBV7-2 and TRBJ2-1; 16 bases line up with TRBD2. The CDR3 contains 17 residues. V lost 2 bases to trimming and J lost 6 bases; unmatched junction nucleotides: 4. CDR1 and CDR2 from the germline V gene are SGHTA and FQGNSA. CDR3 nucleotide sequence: TGTGCCAGCAGCTTACTGGGACTAGCGGGGGGGCTCAATGAGCAGTTCTTC. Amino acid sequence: CASSLLGLAGGLNEQFF.

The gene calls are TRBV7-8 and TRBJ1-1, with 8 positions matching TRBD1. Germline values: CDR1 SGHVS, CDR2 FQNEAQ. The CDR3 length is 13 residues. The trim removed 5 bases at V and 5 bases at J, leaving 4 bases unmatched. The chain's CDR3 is CASSHGTGTEAFF. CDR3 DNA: TGTGCCAGCAGCCACGGGACAGGAACTGAAGCTTTCTTT.

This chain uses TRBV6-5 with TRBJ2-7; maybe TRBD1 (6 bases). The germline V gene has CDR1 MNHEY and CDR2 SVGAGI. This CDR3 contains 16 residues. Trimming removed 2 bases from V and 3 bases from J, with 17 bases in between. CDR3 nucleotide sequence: TGTGCCAGCAGTTACGTTACCGGGACAAAGAACTACGAGCAGTACTTC. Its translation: CASSYVTGTKNYEQYF.

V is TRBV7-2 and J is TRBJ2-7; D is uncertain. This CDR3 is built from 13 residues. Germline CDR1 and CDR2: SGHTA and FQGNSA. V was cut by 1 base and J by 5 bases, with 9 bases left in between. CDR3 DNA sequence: TGTGCCAGCAGCTTAGGGCGGAAAGACGAGCAGTACTTC. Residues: CASSLGRKDEQYF.

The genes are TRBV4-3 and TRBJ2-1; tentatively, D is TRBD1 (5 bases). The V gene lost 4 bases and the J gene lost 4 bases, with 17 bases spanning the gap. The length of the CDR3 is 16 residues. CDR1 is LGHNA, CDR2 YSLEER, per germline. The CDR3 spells CASSLRVGQIYNEQFF. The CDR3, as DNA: TGCGCCAGCAGCCTCCGTGTCGGACAAATTTACAATGAGCAGTTCTTC.

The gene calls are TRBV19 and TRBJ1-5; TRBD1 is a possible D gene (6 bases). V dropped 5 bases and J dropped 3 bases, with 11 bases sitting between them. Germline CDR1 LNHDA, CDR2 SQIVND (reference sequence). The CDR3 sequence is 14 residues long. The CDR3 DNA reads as TGTGCCAGTAGTCTTACAGGGTTCAATCAGCCCCAGCATTTT. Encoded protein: CASSLTGFNQPQHF.

As DNA, the CDR3 is TGTGCCAGCAGTTTATGGGAGAGAATTAACACCGGGGAGCTGTTTTTT. It specifies CASSLWERINTGELFF. The V gene is TRBV27, the J gene TRBJ2-2; tentatively, D is TRBD2 (5 bases). Trimming removed 1 base at V and 2 bases at J, with 11 bases between. CDR3 length: 16 amino acids. The germline CDR1 and CDR2 sequences are MNHEY and SMNVEV (reference sequence).

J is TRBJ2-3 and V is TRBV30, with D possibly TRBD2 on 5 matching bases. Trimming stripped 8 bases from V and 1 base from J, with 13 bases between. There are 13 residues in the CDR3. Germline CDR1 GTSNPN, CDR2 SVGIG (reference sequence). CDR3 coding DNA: TGTGCCCTAAGGGCGGGTGGCACAGATACGCAGTATTTT. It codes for CALRAGGTDTQYF.

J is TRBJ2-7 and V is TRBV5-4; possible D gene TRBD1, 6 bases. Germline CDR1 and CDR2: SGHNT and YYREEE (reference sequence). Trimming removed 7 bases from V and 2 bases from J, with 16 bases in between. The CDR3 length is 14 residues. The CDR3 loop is CASHPRGTPYEQYF. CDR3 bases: TGTGCCAGCCACCCGAGGGGGACGCCCTACGAGCAGTACTTC.

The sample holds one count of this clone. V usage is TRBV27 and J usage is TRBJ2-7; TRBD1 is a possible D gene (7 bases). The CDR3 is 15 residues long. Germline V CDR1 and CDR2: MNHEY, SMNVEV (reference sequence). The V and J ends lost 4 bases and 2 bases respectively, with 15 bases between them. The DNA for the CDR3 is TGTGCCAGCAGTTCTCAGGGGGGCCCAACCTACGAGCAGTACTTC. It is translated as CASSSQGGPTYEQYF.

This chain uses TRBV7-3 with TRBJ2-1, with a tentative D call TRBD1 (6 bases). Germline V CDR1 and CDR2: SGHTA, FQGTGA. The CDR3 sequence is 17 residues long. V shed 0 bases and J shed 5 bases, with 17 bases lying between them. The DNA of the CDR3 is TGTGCCAGCAGCTTAACTGTCCGGGACACCTTAGACAATGAGCAGTTCTTC. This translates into CASSLTVRDTLDNEQFF.

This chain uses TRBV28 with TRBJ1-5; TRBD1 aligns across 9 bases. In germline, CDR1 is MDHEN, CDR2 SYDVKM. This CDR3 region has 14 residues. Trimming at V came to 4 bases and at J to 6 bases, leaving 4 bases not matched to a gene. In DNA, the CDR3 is TGTGCCAGCAGTTCCGGGACAGGGAGTCAGCCCCAGCATTTT. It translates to CASSSGTGSQPQHF.

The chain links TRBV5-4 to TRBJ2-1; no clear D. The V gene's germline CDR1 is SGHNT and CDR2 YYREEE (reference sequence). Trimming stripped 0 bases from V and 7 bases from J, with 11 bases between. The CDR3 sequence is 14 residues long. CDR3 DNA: TGTGCCAGCAGCTTGGGTAGTAGTAAGAATGAGCAGTTCTTC. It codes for CASSLGSSKNEQFF.

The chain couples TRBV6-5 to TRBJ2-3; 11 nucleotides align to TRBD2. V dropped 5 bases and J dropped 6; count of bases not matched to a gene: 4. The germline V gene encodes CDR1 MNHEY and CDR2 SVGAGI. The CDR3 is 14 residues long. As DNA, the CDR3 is TGTGCCAGCAGTCAACCTAGCGGGAGGGATACGCAGTATTTT. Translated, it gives CASSQPSGRDTQYF.

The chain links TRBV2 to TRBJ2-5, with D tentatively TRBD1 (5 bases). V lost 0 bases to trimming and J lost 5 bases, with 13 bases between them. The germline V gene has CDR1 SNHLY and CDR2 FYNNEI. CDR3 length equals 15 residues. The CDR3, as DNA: TGTGCCAGCAGTGAAGCCAATCAGGGCTTGGAGACCCAGTACTTC. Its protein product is CASSEANQGLETQYF.

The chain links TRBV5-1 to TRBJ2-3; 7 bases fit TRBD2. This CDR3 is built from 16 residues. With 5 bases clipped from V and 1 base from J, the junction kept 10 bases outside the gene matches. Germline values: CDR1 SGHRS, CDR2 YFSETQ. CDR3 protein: CASSLVGAGGTDTQYF. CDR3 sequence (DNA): TGCGCCAGCAGTCTGGTCGGGGCGGGGGGCACAGATACGCAGTATTTT.